This TCR beta chain was observed in a study of blood T cell repertoires in COVID-19. Study details: Acute-phase and convalescent COVID-19 samples originated in the United States, Italy and Spain. In each case, the material was cDNA or gDNA derived from T cells, B-cell-depleted T cells, or PBMCs.

CDR3 length: 14 amino acids. The V gene end was trimmed by 1 base and the J gene end by 3 bases; junction bases not matched to a gene: 4. Germline CDR1 is SQVTM and CDR2 is ANQGSEA. How the authors handled the data: From reference gene primer amplification, estimates of nucleated cell counts were derived. The repertoire was sequenced with immunoSEQ multiplex PCR; TCRdb's copy has only in-frame clones and lacks some. V, J and clone size derive from that table, while D and trimming were established from the DNA sequence. The repertoire includes approximately 150,000 clones, roughly nine tenths of them detected once, and approximately 2.8% sits in the top ten.

Sequenced material: peripheral blood. The rearrangement joins TRBV29-1 to TRBJ2-7; 9 nucleotides agree with TRBD2. The sequence came from a woman aged 55-69 years with active COVID-19. This chain's CDR3 is CSVEGASGNYEQYF. The CDR3 region has the DNA TGCAGCGTTGAAGGGGCTAGCGGGAACTACGAGCAGTACTTC.